This entry concerns a single T cell receptor (beta chain). The specificity of this receptor is unknown. Qualities for individual bases were not recorded, and no much larger clone is one base off. The data were taken from a study of cytomegalovirus exposure and HLA in healthy donors (dated by TCRdb to 2015 to 2018). About the investigation overall: According to an earlier analysis of a few hundred of the donors, roughly 180 million T cells yielded roughly 100 million unique TCR beta sequences and about 300 Gb of sequence data. About 5 DR-DQ haplotypes were handled as single units for association and clustering, since linkage in the cohort was strong. Of the roughly 430 genotyped donors, roughly 80% fell in the genetic ancestry cluster associated with self-reported Caucasian donors. HLA typing covered class I and class II loci at four-digit resolution. A later analysis re-analyzed previously published TCR beta repertoires from roughly 690 donors and added high-resolution HLA genotyping to study TCR occurrence patterns. About 320 gigabases of sequencing data and some 85 million unique TCR sequences were included in an early release covering about 620 HLA-typed donors. The number of typed donors differed by locus: about 620-640 for A, B, C, DRB1 and DQB1; approximately 540 for DQA1; approximately 610 for DPA1; and some 470 for DPB1. Donor age, sex, ethnicity and CMV serostatus were compiled alongside the repertoire data. The T cell repertoires of 550 to 850 subjects were profiled by immunosequencing and related to cytomegalovirus serostatus. Among roughly 400 genotyped donors of the cohort, an average of roughly 230,000 unique TCR beta nucleotide sequences was sequenced per donor, of which 15% to 20% were non-productive. Besides the first cohort of 550 to 750 subjects, a separate validation cohort made up of over 100 different subjects was used. Every repertoire in the discovery cohort had been generated on one and the same sequencing platform. In a later genetic analysis, genome-wide SNP genotypes for about 55% of the roughly 670 donors were used, and that subset was treated as a discovery cohort. In the later analysis, no new phenotypic data were used to find candidate immune exposures; instead, reliance was placed on TCR beta sequences and their occurrence across donors. To decide whether each TCR beta V gene segment behaved as functional or pseudogenic, an earlier analysis of approximately 590 of the donors relied on high-throughput TCR beta sequencing. The study combined high-throughput TCR immunosequencing, statistical association of individual TCRs with disease status, and machine learning to predict cytomegalovirus infection status. The study aimed to test whether signatures of past pathogen exposure could be identified by cataloging public T cell receptors. The paper's findings and limits, for the study overall: Assigning TCR associations to individual alleles was difficult when HLA alleles, especially DR and DQ, strongly co-occurred. The cohort was sequenced for TCR beta chains only, and without alpha or paired-chain data the features that could be detected were limited. In a later genetic analysis, fewer N-insertions in productive TCRs were reported among donors in an Asian-associated ancestry cluster than the approximately 670-donor mean. HLA typing was unavailable for some donors at each locus, so association tests used only the typed subset. A further reported finding was that TCR beta sequences accurately predicted the HLA-A and HLA-B alleles for most subjects in the first cohort. Because counts were too low, approximately 18 rarely observed V segments, including chromosome 9 orphons, were excluded from the earlier analysis of around 640 of the donors. Across donors, most TCR sequences were observed very rarely, whereas some public TCRs were present in many individuals. According to a later analysis, most CMV-associated TCR beta chains appeared to be HLA-restricted, and the HLA associations seemed to be driven largely by CMV exposure. The study listed 150 to 200 TCR beta chains as associated with cytomegalovirus. Linkage disequilibrium might explain the correlated functional status among segregating V segments, but an unknown experimental factor could not be ruled out. In a later genetic analysis, a missense DCLRE1C variant was associated with V-gene and J-gene trimming of TCR beta chains, and the association was replicated in an independent cohort. A cluster of highly shared sequence variants was judged likely to represent a technical artifact of the sequencing pipeline. The authors suggested that the approach could potentially be generalized to other disease states and immunological phenotypes. A later analysis reported that several top co-occurrence clusters appeared linked to parvovirus B19, influenza, CMV and Epstein-Barr virus. For the cohort, immune exposure information was limited to CMV serostatus. In both the original and validation cohorts, the classifier was reported to diagnose cytomegalovirus status with high specificity and sensitivity. According to a later analysis, TCR association rates differed among HLA loci, with DRB1 alleles showing the most associated TCRs and HLA-C alleles showing the fewest. In vitro tests confirmed that a few of the cytomegalovirus-associated TCR beta chains recognize cytomegalovirus antigens. Sequencing depth was assumed to be roughly uniform across donors in the presence/absence analyses, though that assumption may not hold. Broadly in line with IMGT annotations, most TCR beta V segments showed up in productive rearrangements about 90% or about 30% of the time in an earlier analysis of about 500 of the donors. In a later analysis, around 15,000 TCR beta sequences were associated with specific HLA alleles at a false discovery rate of 0.05. A later analysis found that HLA-associated TCR beta chains were more clonally expanded and had lower generation probabilities than equally common non-associated chains.

Libraries were prepared through the immunoSEQ multiplex PCR assay. The multiplex PCR relied on a mix of 60 forward primers for TCR Vbeta segments and 13 reverse primers for TCR Jbeta segments. The CDR3 region of rearranged TCR beta genes was amplified from genomic DNA by a multiplex PCR assay. On the Illumina HiSeq System, the amplified TCR beta libraries were sequenced as 87-base-pair reads. From the authors' description of their analysis: In a later analysis, approximately 74 million unique TCR beta chains were counted across the roughly 670 repertoires, and approximately 11 million of these chains were shared by at least two donors. To remove PCR and sequencing errors, raw reads were error-corrected and collapsed into unique sequences using a nearest-neighbor algorithm that merged closely related sequences. V, D and J gene segments were assigned by aligning CDR3 sequences to IMGT reference sequences. For a sequence to be retained, a match of at least six nucleotides was required to both a V gene segment and a J gene segment. Rearrangements were called productive when the CDR3 lacked stop codons and stayed in frame with V and J; all others were non-productive. Following IMGT convention, CDR3 was defined as the stretch from the second conserved V-encoded cysteine up to the conserved J-encoded phenylalanine. The earlier analysis of 587 of the donors excluded sequences that lacked an unambiguous match to a single V gene segment. In an earlier analysis of 587 of the donors, V segments were called functional above 56.7% productive rearrangements and were called segregating when the between-donor standard deviation exceeded 5%. A statistical classification framework was developed to diagnose cytomegalovirus status using the catalog of TCR beta chain sequences. In a later analysis, TCR nucleotide sequences were compared against IMGT/GENE-DB human TR gene sequences so that V and J genes could be assigned. The TCRdist pipeline was used in a later analysis to assign CDR3 sequences and most-parsimonious VDJ recombination scenarios. In a later analysis, each TCR beta chain was defined by its CDR3 amino acid sequence together with its V-gene family, and reads without a unique V-gene family were excluded. A later analysis removed 600 or so highly shared, low-generation-probability nucleotide sequences to deal with suspected cross-contamination and a sequencing artifact. In a later analysis, a clonal expansion index for each public chain was calculated from normalized within-repertoire ranks of inferred template counts. In a later analysis, generation probabilities were computed using a VDJ recombination model fitted to out-of-frame rearrangements, and the results were checked against IGoR. In a later analysis, TCR-TCR, TCR-HLA and TCR-CMV co-occurrence was scored with hypergeometric tests, and a repertoire-size bias correction was applied to TCR pairs. To estimate false discovery rates, a later analysis permuted the HLA or CMV assignments 20 times. In a later analysis, co-occurring TCRs were grouped using DBSCAN, with TCRdist sequence similarity added in when clustering inside HLA-allele-positive subsets. Repertoires with fewer than 30,000 or more than 120,000 public chains were left out of co-occurrence clustering, as were four to six repertoires with anomalous nucleotide sharing. TCRdb provides this immuneACCESS table in a form limited to in-frame rearrangements. Some clones are lacking; in checked studies, under half of them reflect an unresolved V gene, and why the rest are absent is not known. V and J calls plus clone size are reproduced from that table; the DNA served to infer D and trimming. In all, the sample holds approximately 150,000 clones, and 68% of those were seen once. Of the sample, around 2.8% is held by the ten largest clones.

The cohort consisted of 600 or so healthy bone marrow donors. Cohort members were all nominally healthy when sampled, although unrecorded immune exposures were likely present. The donor was CMV seropositive and belonged to the group of 250 to 300 seropositive cohort members. Every donor gave a peripheral blood sample, and the peripheral blood mononuclear cells from that sample were used for TCR beta sequencing. The Qiagen DNeasy Blood Extraction Kit was used to extract genomic DNA from the blood cell samples. The TCR originated in a middle-aged woman in good health and CMV-seropositive. The sequenced sample was PBMCs.

The sequence in DNA is TGTGCCAGCAGTGAAGCGCTTAGGCAGGGGGCGCGTGGCTACACCTTC. Its product reads: CASSEALRQGARGYTF. The chain uses TRBV6-1 and TRBJ1-2; 8 bases in between match TRBD1. The CDR3 covers 16 residues, taking in both the cysteine and the phenylalanine. Only CDR3 DNA is held: 48 bases, read in frame from base 1. CDR1 MNHNS and CDR2 SASEGT are derived from the germline V gene. The germline V end is reduced by 0 bases and the J end by 7 bases; junction bases left unmatched: 10.